The 8 T cell receptor beta chains presented below share a single source sample, sequenced in a study of CD8+CD57+ T cells in acquired aplastic anemia. The authors sequenced patients whose flow cytometry had shown CD8+CD57+ cell expansion. For CDR3 and TCR beta VDJ profiling, genomic DNA was the template used. TCRdb fed the reads into MiXCR, producing one record per CDR3 protein. The table lists 150,000 to 200,000 distinct CDR3 sequences, over 70% of them singletons. Input material: sorted CD4+, CD8+, or CD8+CD57+ T cells (not recorded which) from PBMCs. Receptors originate from a human donor with aplastic anemia.

As for this clonotype: This may come from a read error, since a much larger clone is one base off. The chain employs TRBV6-1 and TRBJ1-4, with D uncertain. The V end lost 1 base, the J end lost 10 bases, and 16 bases lay between the germline ends. This CDR3 has 15 amino acids. CDR1 and CDR2 from the germline V gene are MNHNS and SASEGT. CDR3 DNA sequence: TGTGCCAGCAGTGAAGATACGGGCCTCTTCGGAAAACTGTTTTTT. Protein sequence: CASSEDTGLFGKLFF.

This rearrangement joins TRBV6-4 to TRBJ2-3; TRBD2 is a possible D gene (6 bases). Trimming pared 4 bases from V and 11 bases from J, leaving 22 bases between. The CDR3 extends over 15 amino acids. Per germline, CDR1 MRHNA and CDR2 SNTAGT. CDR3 nucleotides: TGTGCCAGCAGTGCCGACCGGGGGAGCCCCAATGAGCAGTATTTT. Its translation: CASSADRGSPNEQYF.

The rearrangement joins TRBV24-1 to TRBJ2-3; 11 nucleotides agree with TRBD2. CDR1 is KGHDR, CDR2 SFDVKD, per germline. J lost 4 bases, V lost 4 bases, and 12 bases had no gene match. The CDR3 extends over 18 amino acids. CDR3 residues: CATSDPNLAGGAADTQYF. The DNA of the CDR3 is TGTGCCACCAGTGACCCCAACCTAGCGGGGGGCGCGGCAGATACGCAGTATTTT.

The chain joins TRBV5-1 to TRBJ2-1; D might be TRBD1 or TRBD2, each matching 5 bases. V was cut by 1 base and J by 9 bases, with 20 bases left in between. CDR1 is SGHRS, CDR2 YFSETQ, per germline. This CDR3 has 16 residues. CDR3 in amino acids: CASSLRSGASGGEQFF. DNA of the CDR3: TGCGCCAGCAGCTTGCGATCTGGAGCGAGTGGGGGTGAGCAGTTCTTC.

This rearrangement joins TRBV7-3 to TRBJ2-3, with 11 bases that match TRBD2. Unmatched junction bases numbered 8, after V lost 2 bases and J lost 7 bases. CDR1 SGHTA and CDR2 FQGTGA come from the germline V gene. The CDR3 has 16 amino acids. The CDR3 reads CASSLLVAGGLNTQYF. The DNA of the CDR3 is TGTGCCAGCAGCTTATTGGTAGCGGGGGGGCTAAATACGCAGTATTTT. Together with reference TRBV7-3 and TRBJ2-3, the CDR3 gives the full variable domain: GAGVSQTPSNKVTEKGKYVELRCDPISGHTALYWYRQSLGQGPEFLIYFQGTGAADDSGLPNDRFFAVRPEGSVSTLKIQRTERGDSAVYLCASSLLVAGGLNTQYFGPGTRLTVL.

V gene TRBV9 combines with J gene TRBJ2-3; D gene uncertain. V dropped 4 bases and J dropped 2 bases, with 5 bases sitting between them. Germline assignment: CDR1 SGDLS and CDR2 YYNGEE. The CDR3 consists of 12 residues. The CDR3 region is CASSQVTDTQYF. Written as DNA, the CDR3 is TGTGCCAGCAGCCAAGTCACAGATACGCAGTATTTT.

The V gene is TRBV6-6, the J gene TRBJ1-3; a weak D match, TRBD1 (6 bases). CDR3 length: 12 amino acids. Germline CDR1 and CDR2: MNHNY and SVGAGI (reference sequence). Between the trimmed V and J ends, which lost 8 bases and 3 bases, there was a span of 8 bases. The DNA of the CDR3 is TGTGCCAGCGAGGGGGATGGAAACACCATATATTTT. It yields the protein CASEGDGNTIYF.

The rearrangement uses TRBV29-1 and TRBJ2-7; the D is unclear. The germline V gene encodes CDR1 SQVTM and CDR2 ANQGSEA. The V gene lost 6 bases and the J gene lost 3 bases, with 12 bases spanning the gap. The CDR3 is 12 amino acids. CDR3 in amino acids: CSVGSGNYEQYF. The CDR3 DNA reads TGCAGCGTGGGGTCAGGAAACTACGAGCAGTACTTC.